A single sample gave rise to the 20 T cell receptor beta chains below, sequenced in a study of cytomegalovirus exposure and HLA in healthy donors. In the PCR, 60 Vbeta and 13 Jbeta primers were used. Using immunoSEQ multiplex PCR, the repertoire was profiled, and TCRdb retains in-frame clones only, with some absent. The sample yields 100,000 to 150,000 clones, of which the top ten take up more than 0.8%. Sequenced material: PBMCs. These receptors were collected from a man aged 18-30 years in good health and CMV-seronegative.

CDR3 sequence reads: CASSGGGARDEQFF. The DNA for the CDR3 is TGCGCCAGCAGCGGCGGGGGGGCCAGGGATGAGCAGTTCTTC. The chain links TRBV5-1 to TRBJ2-1; 9 bases fit TRBD2. CDR1 and CDR2 from the germline V gene are SGHRS and YFSETQ. The junction had 7 bases not matched to a gene; V was cut back by 4 bases and J by 8 bases. CDR3 size: 14 residues.

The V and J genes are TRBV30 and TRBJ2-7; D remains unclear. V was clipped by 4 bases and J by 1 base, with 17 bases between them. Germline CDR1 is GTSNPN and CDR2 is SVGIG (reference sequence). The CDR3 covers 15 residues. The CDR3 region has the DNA TGTGCCTGGATTCATCAGTTGTCCGGGTCCTACGAGCAGTACTTC. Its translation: CAWIHQLSGSYEQYF.

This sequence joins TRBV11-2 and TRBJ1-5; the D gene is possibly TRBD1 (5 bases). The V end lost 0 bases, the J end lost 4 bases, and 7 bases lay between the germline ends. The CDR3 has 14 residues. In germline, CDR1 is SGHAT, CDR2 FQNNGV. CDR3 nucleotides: TGTGCCAGCAGCTTAGACAGGGTTAATCAGCCCCAGCATTTT. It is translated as CASSLDRVNQPQHF.

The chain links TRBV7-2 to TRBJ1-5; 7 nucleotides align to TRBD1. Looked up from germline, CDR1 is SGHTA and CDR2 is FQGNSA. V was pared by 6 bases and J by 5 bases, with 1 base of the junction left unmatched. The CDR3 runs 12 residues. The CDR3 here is CASSDRDQPQHF. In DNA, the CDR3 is TGTGCCAGCAGTGACAGGGATCAGCCCCAGCATTTT.

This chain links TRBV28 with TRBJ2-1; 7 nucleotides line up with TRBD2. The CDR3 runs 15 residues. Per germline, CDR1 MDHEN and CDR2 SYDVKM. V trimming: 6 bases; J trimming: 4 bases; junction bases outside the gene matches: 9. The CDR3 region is CASSPSGGNYNEQFF. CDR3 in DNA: TGTGCCAGCAGCCCTAGCGGCGGTAATTACAATGAGCAGTTCTTC.

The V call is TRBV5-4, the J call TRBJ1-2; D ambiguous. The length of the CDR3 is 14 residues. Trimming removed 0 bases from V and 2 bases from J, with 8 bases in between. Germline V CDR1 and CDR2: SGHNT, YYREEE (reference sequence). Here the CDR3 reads CASSLAPGNYGYTF. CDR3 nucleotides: TGTGCCAGCAGCTTGGCGCCGGGAAACTATGGCTACACCTTC.

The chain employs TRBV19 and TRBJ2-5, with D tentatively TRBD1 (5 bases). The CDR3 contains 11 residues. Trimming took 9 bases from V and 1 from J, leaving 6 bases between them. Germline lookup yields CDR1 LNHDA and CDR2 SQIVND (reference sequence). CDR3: CARQAQETQYF. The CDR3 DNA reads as TGTGCCAGACAGGCCCAAGAGACCCAGTACTTC.

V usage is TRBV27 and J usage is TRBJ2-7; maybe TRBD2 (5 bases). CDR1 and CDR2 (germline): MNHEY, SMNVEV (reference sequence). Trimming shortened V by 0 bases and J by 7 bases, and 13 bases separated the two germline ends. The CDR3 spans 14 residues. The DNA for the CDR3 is TGTGCCAGCAGTTTATCGCCAGGTCGGGGAGAGCAGTACTTC. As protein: CASSLSPGRGEQYF.

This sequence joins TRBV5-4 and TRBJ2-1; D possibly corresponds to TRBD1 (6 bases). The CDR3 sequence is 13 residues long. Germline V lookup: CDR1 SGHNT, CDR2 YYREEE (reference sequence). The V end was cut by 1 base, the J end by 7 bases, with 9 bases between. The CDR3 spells CASSLTGMNEQFF. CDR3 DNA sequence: TGTGCCAGCAGCTTGACAGGGATGAATGAGCAGTTCTTC.

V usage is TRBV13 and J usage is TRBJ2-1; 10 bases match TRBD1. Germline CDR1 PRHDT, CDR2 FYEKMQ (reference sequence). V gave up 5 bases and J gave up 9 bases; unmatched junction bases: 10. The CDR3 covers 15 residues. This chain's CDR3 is CASSPGQGVWSEQFF. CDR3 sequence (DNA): TGTGCCAGCAGCCCTGGACAGGGGGTCTGGAGTGAGCAGTTCTTC.

CDR3 amino acids: CASSVNAGAREAFF. CDR3 in DNA: TGTGCCAGCAGCGTAAATGCGGGGGCGCGTGAAGCTTTCTTT. This chain links TRBV9 with TRBJ1-1; D is perhaps TRBD1 (6 bases). V lost 1 base and J lost 7, with 14 bases in between. The CDR3 runs 14 residues. CDR1 is SGDLS and CDR2 is YYNGEE in the germline V gene.

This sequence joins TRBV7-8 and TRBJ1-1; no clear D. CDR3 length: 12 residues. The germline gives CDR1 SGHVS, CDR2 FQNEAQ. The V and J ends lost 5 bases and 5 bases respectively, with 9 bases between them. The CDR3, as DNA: TGTGCCAGCAGCCCGCTCCGGACTGAAGCTTTCTTT. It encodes CASSPLRTEAFF.

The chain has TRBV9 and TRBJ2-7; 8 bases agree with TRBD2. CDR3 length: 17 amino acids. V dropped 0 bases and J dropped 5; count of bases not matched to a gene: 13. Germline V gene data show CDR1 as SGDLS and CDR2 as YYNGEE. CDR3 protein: CASSVARGSGSTDEQYF. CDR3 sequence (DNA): TGTGCCAGCAGCGTAGCTAGAGGGAGCGGGAGTACCGACGAGCAGTACTTC.

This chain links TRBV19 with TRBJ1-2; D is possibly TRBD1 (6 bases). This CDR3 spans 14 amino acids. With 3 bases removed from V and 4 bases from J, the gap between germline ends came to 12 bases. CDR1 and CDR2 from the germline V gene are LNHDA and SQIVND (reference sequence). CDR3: CASSMSGQLYGYTF. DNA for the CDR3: TGTGCCAGTAGTATGTCTGGACAGCTCTATGGCTACACCTTC.

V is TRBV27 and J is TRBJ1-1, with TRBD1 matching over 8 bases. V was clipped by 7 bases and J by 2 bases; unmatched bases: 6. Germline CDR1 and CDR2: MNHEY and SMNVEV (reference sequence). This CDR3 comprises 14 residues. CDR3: CASTPTGANTEAFF. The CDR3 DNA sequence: TGTGCCAGCACACCGACAGGGGCTAACACTGAAGCTTTCTTT.

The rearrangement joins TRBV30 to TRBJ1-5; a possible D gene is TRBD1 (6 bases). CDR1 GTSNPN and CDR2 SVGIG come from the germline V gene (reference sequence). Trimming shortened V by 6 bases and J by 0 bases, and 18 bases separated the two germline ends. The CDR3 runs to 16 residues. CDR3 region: CACSQGMLGSNQPQHF. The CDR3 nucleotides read TGTGCCTGTTCACAGGGAATGCTCGGTAGCAATCAGCCCCAGCATTTT.

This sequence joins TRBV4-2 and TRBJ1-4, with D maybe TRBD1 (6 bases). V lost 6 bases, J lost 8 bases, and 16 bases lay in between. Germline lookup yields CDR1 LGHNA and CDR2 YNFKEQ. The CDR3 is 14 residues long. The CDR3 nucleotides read TGTGCCAGCAGACAACAGGGTTTAGAGGAAAAACTGTTTTTT. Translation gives CASRQQGLEEKLFF.

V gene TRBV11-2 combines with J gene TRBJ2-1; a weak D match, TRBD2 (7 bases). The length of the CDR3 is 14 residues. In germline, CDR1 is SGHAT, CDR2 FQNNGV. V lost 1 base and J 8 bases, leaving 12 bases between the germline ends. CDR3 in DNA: TGTGCCAGCAGCTTAGGCGGGGGCGCGTATGAGCAGTTCTTC. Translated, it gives CASSLGGGAYEQFF.

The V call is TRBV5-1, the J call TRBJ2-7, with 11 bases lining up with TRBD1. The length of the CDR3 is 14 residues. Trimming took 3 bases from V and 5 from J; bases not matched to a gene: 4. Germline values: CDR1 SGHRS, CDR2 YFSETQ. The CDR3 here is CASSSGQGANEQYF. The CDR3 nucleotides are TGCGCCAGCAGCTCCGGACAGGGGGCTAACGAGCAGTACTTC.

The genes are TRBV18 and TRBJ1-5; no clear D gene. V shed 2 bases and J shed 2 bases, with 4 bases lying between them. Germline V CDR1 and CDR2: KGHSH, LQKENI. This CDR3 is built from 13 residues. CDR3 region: CASSPSGNQPQHF. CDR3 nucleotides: TGTGCCAGCTCACCAAGCGGCAATCAGCCCCAGCATTTT.